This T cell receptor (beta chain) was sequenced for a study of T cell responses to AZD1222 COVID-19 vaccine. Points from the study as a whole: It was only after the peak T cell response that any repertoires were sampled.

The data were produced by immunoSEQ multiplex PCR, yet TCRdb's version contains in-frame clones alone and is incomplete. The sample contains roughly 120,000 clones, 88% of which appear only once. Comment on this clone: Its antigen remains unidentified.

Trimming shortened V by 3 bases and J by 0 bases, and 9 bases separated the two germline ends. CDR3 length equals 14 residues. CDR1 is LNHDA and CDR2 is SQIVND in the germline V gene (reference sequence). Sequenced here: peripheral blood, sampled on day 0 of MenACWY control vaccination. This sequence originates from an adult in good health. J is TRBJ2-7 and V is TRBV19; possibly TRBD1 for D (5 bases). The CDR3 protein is CASSMMDTSYEQYF. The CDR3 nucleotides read TGTGCCAGTAGTATGATGGACACCTCCTACGAGCAGTACTTC.